This T cell receptor beta chain was observed in a study of T cells in Graves' hyperthyroidism and ophthalmopathy. CDR3 size: 15 residues. Trimming left V 6 bases short and J 1 base short, with 16 bases between. PBMCs were derived from roughly 10 ml fresh peripheral blood. This clonotype was recorded at least ten times. RNA transcripts provided the source from which TCR beta CDR3 regions were amplified. TCR CDR3 regions were first amplified by RT-PCR with HTBI primers. TCRdb analysed the multiplex PCR reads with MiXCR anew, one entry per CDR3 protein. Seen here are fewer than 600,000 distinct CDR3 sequences, about 14% observed once, and the top ten hold approximately 15%.

This clonotype originated in a middle-aged woman with Graves' hyperthyroidism. The sequenced material came from blood. V usage is TRBV12-3 or TRBV12-4 and J usage is TRBJ2-7, with a possible D match to TRBD2 (6 bases). This CDR3 is CASRRDSGGSYEQYF. For the CDR3, the DNA is TGTGCCAGCAGAAGAGACAGTGGAGGGTCCTACGAGCAGTACTTC.